This T cell receptor beta chain was identified in a study of vaccination effects on CD4 cells after COVID-19. The repertoire was sequenced with immunoSEQ multiplex PCR; TCRdb's copy has only in-frame clones and lacks some. Counted here are some 22,000 clones, 70% to 80% occurring once; the ten biggest clones make up around a tenth. Germline V CDR1 and CDR2: KGHSH, LQKENI. The CDR3 sequence is 17 residues long. J was trimmed by 0 bases and V by 4 bases; bases with no gene match: 9. This clone was detected only a few times. Its antigen is as yet unknown. Whole-study findings and limits: Just 1 of 255 vaccine-induced clones in healthy recipients was cross-reactive. Clones arising from infection and from vaccination showed marked clonal contraction late after vaccination.

Using viral peptide pools, the ViraFEST assay grew out antigen-specific CD4+ T cells prior to sequencing. Culture proceeded for approximately 9 days, and CD4+ T cells were then isolated. As their vaccination, participants received two doses of either BNT162b2 or mRNA-1273. Wells each received 2 million or so PBMC, cultured with approximately 9 IU/ml IL-2 and about 10 ug/ml peptides. The material was CD4+ T cells from PBMCs cultured with HCoV-229E spike peptides, obtained after COVID-19 vaccination. This sequence originates from a human donor who received a COVID-19 vaccine. The gene calls are TRBV18 and TRBJ1-3; 7 positions agree with TRBD1. The CDR3 reads CASSQTMGDSSGNTIYF. The DNA of the CDR3 is TGTGCCAGCTCACAGACCATGGGGGACAGCTCTGGAAACACCATATATTTT.